This T cell receptor (beta chain) was found in a study of T cell repertoires and HLA-DP antigens. Primers targeted 54 TRBV and 13 TRBJ segments. The table came from immunoSEQ multiplex PCR; TCRdb's copy has only in-frame clones and leaves some out. The sample records 85,000 to 90,000 clones, approximately 86% being singletons. Average purity of the negatively selected CD4+ T cells was about 98%. The CDR3 is 17 residues long. Germline CDR1 and CDR2: LNHDA and SQIVND (reference sequence). The J segment lost 4 bases and the V segment lost 3 bases, leaving 11 bases of the junction unmatched. This clone was counted a few times. Its antigen is as yet unknown.

Sequencing used CD4+ T cells from PBMCs. This TCR was sampled from a man aged 50-60 years in good health and CMV-seronegative. This chain joins TRBV19 and TRBJ1-1; TRBD1 aligns across 10 bases. CDR3 residues: CASSMRGTGVTGTEAFF. The CDR3 DNA reads TGTGCCAGTAGTATGCGGGGGACAGGGGTGACGGGCACTGAAGCTTTCTTT.